Included here is one TCR beta chain sequence, with context. This CDR3 comprises 13 residues. In germline, CDR1 is LNHDA, CDR2 SQIVND (reference sequence). Trimming removed 6 bases from V and 1 base from J; junction bases left unmatched: 3. This entry is derived from a study of blood T cell repertoires in COVID-19. Turning to the study itself: Donors in the United States, Italy and Spain gave samples during acute or convalescent COVID-19. T cells, B-cell-depleted T cells, or PBMCs provided the cDNA or gDNA that served as material.

Original processing methods: Amplification of reference gene primers provided the estimated nucleated cell counts. Assay used: immunoSEQ multiplex PCR; TCRdb lists only in-frame clones, some missing. V and J calls and clone size are copied from that table; D and trimming were computed from the DNA. The top ten clones hold roughly an eighth of a sample with tens of thousands of clones, 75% to 90% of them seen once. The receptor was derived from a man in his 70s with active or convalescent COVID-19. The J gene is TRBJ2-7, the V gene TRBV19; TRBD1 agrees at 7 bases. Material for sequencing was peripheral blood. This chain's CDR3 is CASRAGGSYEQYF. As DNA, the CDR3 is TGTGCCAGTAGGGCAGGGGGTTCCTACGAGCAGTACTTC.